The rows below give T cell receptor beta chains drawn from one sample of a study of vaccination and CD4 T cells after COVID-19. TCRdb re-derived calls from the PCR reads in MiXCR, one entry per CDR3 protein. This table holds about 3,900 distinct CDR3 sequences, roughly 21% found once. Their antigens are not known. Sequenced sample: CD4+ T cells from blood, cultured in vitro. The source of these receptors is a human donor who had recovered from COVID-19. Both conserved end residues are part of each CDR3. The D gene is left open where the match is weak. Clone size is not always given. Where it is, it says once, few, many or a class for expanded clones.

>NA|TRBV6-1|TRBJ2-7|few
CASSLTGQGYEQYF
TGTGCCAGCAGTCTTACAGGGCAGGGCTACGAGCAGTACTTC
>NA|TRBV11-2|TRBJ1-1|NA
CASSGEVKGRTEAFF
TGTGCCAGCAGCGGGGAAGTGAAGGGGCGGACTGAAGCTTTCTTT
>TRBD2|TRBV12-3/TRBV12-4|TRBJ2-7|once
CASSFRAGGLYEQYF
TGTGCCAGCAGTTTCCGAGCGGGGGGCCTCTACGAGCAGTACTTC
>NA|TRBV6-1|TRBJ1-2|medium-sized
CASDNRNGYTF
TGTGCCAGCGACAATAGAAATGGCTACACCTTC
>TRBD2|TRBV6-2/TRBV6-3|TRBJ2-3|NA
CASSYTQRGGSDTQYF
TGTGCCAGCAGTTACACGCAGCGGGGGGGCTCTGATACGCAGTATTTT
>NA|TRBV12-2|TRBJ2-3|NA
CASRLGTDTQYF
TGTGCAAGTCGCTTAGGCACAGATACGCAGTATTTT
>NA|TRBV12-3/TRBV12-4|TRBJ1-5|few
CASSLTGGSNQPQHF
TGTGCCAGCAGTTTAACAGGCGGCAGCAATCAGCCCCAGCATTTT
>TRBD1|TRBV19|TRBJ1-2|NA
CASSTSPQGAGYTF
TGTGCCAGTAGTACTTCCCCGCAGGGGGCCGGCTACACCTTC
>NA|TRBV3-1|TRBJ1-6|NA
CASSVRPGNSPLHF
TGTGCCAGCAGCGTCCGACCCGGTAATTCACCCCTCCACTTT
>NA|TRBV7-9|TRBJ2-1|NA
CASSPWVESYNEQFF
TGTGCCAGCAGTCCCTGGGTGGAGTCCTACAATGAGCAGTTCTTC
>NA|TRBV5-1|TRBJ1-1|NA
CASGRGASSTEAFF
TGCGCCAGCGGGAGGGGGGCGAGTAGTACTGAAGCTTTCTTT
>NA|TRBV5-1|TRBJ1-2|NA
CASSQQGYSYGYTF
TGCGCCAGCAGTCAGCAGGGATATAGCTATGGCTACACCTTC
>NA|TRBV19|TRBJ2-1|NA
CASSPGYNEQFF
TGTGCCAGTAGCCCAGGGTACAATGAGCAGTTCTTC
>NA|TRBV20-1|TRBJ1-3|large
CSARGTGNTIYF
TGCAGTGCTAGAGGGACTGGAAACACCATATATTTT
>NA|TRBV30|TRBJ1-3|NA
CAWRMGPGNTIYF
TGTGCCTGGAGAATGGGGCCAGGAAACACCATATATTTT
>NA|TRBV12-3/TRBV12-4|TRBJ1-1|few
CASSLMVRNTEAFF
TGTGCCAGCAGTTTAATGGTACGGAACACTGAAGCTTTCTTT
>NA|TRBV5-1|TRBJ1-1|NA
CASSLTGNVMNTEAFF
TGCGCCAGCAGCTTGACCGGAAACGTAATGAACACTGAAGCTTTCTTT
>TRBD1|TRBV12-3/TRBV12-4|TRBJ1-1|NA
CASSGQAWSTEAFF
TGTGCCAGCAGTGGACAGGCATGGTCCACTGAAGCTTTCTTT
>NA|TRBV10-3|TRBJ1-2|medium-sized
CAISEYPRQHGYTF
TGTGCCATCAGTGAGTATCCCCGGCAACATGGCTACACCTTC
>NA|TRBV2|TRBJ2-5|NA
CASSEAPGVSQYF
TGTGCCAGCAGTGAAGCGCCTGGGGTTTCCCAGTACTTC
>NA|TRBV30|TRBJ1-1|NA
CAWSAGIWDTEAFF
TGTGCCTGGAGTGCTGGGATTTGGGACACTGAAGCTTTCTTT
>NA|TRBV29-1|TRBJ1-6|few
CSVEATRCSPLHF
TGCAGCGTTGAAGCTACCAGGTGTTCACCCCTCCACTTT
>TRBD1|TRBV27|TRBJ2-5|NA
CASTGPSGTGETQYF
TGTGCCAGCACCGGACCCTCCGGGACAGGGGAGACCCAGTACTTC
>TRBD2|TRBV5-4|TRBJ2-1|NA
CASSLEASGSEQFF
TGTGCCAGCAGCTTGGAGGCTAGCGGGAGTGAGCAGTTCTTC
>TRBD1|TRBV30|TRBJ2-7|few
CARVSGTVFYEQYF
TGTGCCAGGGTGTCCGGGACAGTTTTCTACGAGCAGTACTTC
>NA|TRBV30|TRBJ2-1|large
CAWAPGHNEQFF
TGTGCCTGGGCACCGGGCCACAATGAGCAGTTCTTC
>TRBD2|TRBV6-1|TRBJ2-5|NA
CASSRLARETQYF
TGTGCCAGCAGTCGACTAGCTCGGGAGACCCAGTACTTC
>NA|TRBV18|TRBJ1-2|large
CASSPGSDYGYTF
TGTGCCAGCTCACCTGGCTCGGACTATGGCTACACCTTC
>TRBD1|TRBV7-6|TRBJ1-2|NA
CASSPGGQGGNYGYTF
TGTGCCAGCAGCCCGGGAGGACAGGGGGGGAACTATGGCTACACCTTC
>NA|TRBV7-9|TRBJ2-1|few
CASSPRTDYNEQFF
TGTGCCAGCAGCCCTCGGACAGACTACAATGAGCAGTTCTTC
>NA|TRBV10-3|TRBJ2-7|few
CAISESSGGSEQYF
TGTGCCATCAGTGAGTCGTCGGGGGGCTCGGAGCAGTACTTC
>NA|TRBV7-9|TRBJ1-2|NA
CASSARGGYTF
TGTGCCAGCAGTGCAAGGGGAGGCTACACCTTC
>NA|TRBV30|TRBJ1-2|few
CAWSVPPTDGYTF
TGTGCCTGGAGTGTCCCCCCAACGGATGGCTACACCTTC
>TRBD1|TRBV2|TRBJ2-7|few
CASSLDRASYEQYF
TGTGCCAGCAGTCTTGACAGGGCGTCCTACGAGCAGTACTTC
>TRBD2|TRBV25-1|TRBJ2-5|few
CASSDGGGFPETQYF
TGTGCCAGCAGTGATGGGGGGGGGTTCCCAGAGACCCAGTACTTC
>TRBD1|TRBV12-5|TRBJ2-3|medium-sized
CASGGQGGTDTQYF
TGTGCTAGTGGCGGACAGGGAGGCACAGATACGCAGTATTTT
>TRBD2|TRBV6-2/TRBV6-3|TRBJ2-1|NA
CASSWGGGAGEQFF
TGTGCCAGCAGTTGGGGCGGGGGGGCCGGTGAGCAGTTCTTC
>NA|TRBV7-8|TRBJ1-5|few
CASSLTEGGNQPQHF
TGTGCCAGCAGCTTAACGGAGGGTGGGAATCAGCCCCAGCATTTT
>TRBD1|TRBV15|TRBJ1-4|NA
CATSRDLGLRGDEKLFF
TGTGCCACCAGCAGAGATCTCGGCCTCAGGGGGGATGAAAAACTGTTTTTT
>NA|TRBV12-3/TRBV12-4|TRBJ2-5|few
CASSLVGGETQYF
TGTGCCAGCAGTTTAGTCGGCGGAGAGACCCAGTACTTC
>NA|TRBV12-3/TRBV12-4|TRBJ2-1|few
CASSGTLTGEQFF
TGTGCCAGCAGTGGAACCTTGACGGGTGAGCAGTTCTTC
>NA|TRBV12-3/TRBV12-4|TRBJ2-2|few
CASSPSFFTGELFF
TGTGCCAGCAGCCCCTCCTTTTTCACCGGGGAGCTGTTTTTT
>NA|TRBV7-6|TRBJ1-6|NA
CASSLSGPIYNSPLHF
TGTGCCAGCAGCTTATCCGGACCTATCTATAATTCACCCCTCCACTTT
>NA|TRBV5-1|TRBJ2-4|NA
CASSLEVTAAKNIQYF
TGCGCCAGCAGCTTGGAAGTGACGGCTGCCAAAAACATTCAGTACTTC
>NA|TRBV7-3|TRBJ1-5|medium-sized
CASSLTAQNQPQHF
TGTGCCAGCAGCTTAACGGCGCAGAATCAGCCCCAGCATTTT
>TRBD1|TRBV27|TRBJ1-1|medium-sized
CASSRPGTGYGTEAFF
TGTGCCAGCAGTCGTCCCGGGACAGGGTACGGAACTGAAGCTTTCTTT
>NA|TRBV9|TRBJ2-3|few
CASSVFTDTQYF
TGTGCCAGCAGCGTATTTACGGATACGCAGTATTTT
>TRBD1|TRBV7-9|TRBJ1-5|NA
CASSLTTGDQPQHF
TGTGCCAGCAGCTTAACGACAGGGGACCAGCCCCAGCATTTT
>NA|TRBV20-1|TRBJ1-1|medium-sized
CSAFRVQNTEAFF
TGCAGTGCCTTCAGGGTACAGAACACTGAAGCTTTCTTT
>NA|TRBV6-1|TRBJ1-5|NA
CASSDRLGNQPQHF
TGTGCCAGCAGTGACAGGCTCGGCAATCAGCCCCAGCATTTT
>NA|TRBV7-3|TRBJ2-1|NA
CASSPAGAGIEQFF
TGTGCCAGCAGTCCCGCCGGGGCCGGGATTGAGCAGTTCTTC
>NA|TRBV5-5|TRBJ2-3|once
CASSLSQRGTDTQYF
TGTGCCAGCAGCCTAAGCCAACGAGGCACAGATACGCAGTATTTT
>TRBD1|TRBV5-1|TRBJ1-2|NA
CASSPTGGVNYGYTF
TGCGCCAGCAGCCCCACAGGGGGCGTTAACTATGGCTACACCTTC
>NA|TRBV7-9|TRBJ1-2|few
CASSLDIQHGYTF
TGTGCCAGCAGCTTAGACATTCAACATGGCTACACCTTC